The 30 T cell receptor beta chains listed next were all sequenced from one sample in a study of T cell changes during pregnancy in multiple sclerosis. Sequencing was performed with immunoSEQ multiplex PCR; in TCRdb, only in-frame clones are kept and a portion is missing. This sample has roughly 48,000 clones, with roughly 88% found just once. Sequencing used CD4+ T cells from peripheral blood mononuclear cells, obtained in the second trimester of pregnancy. The receptors come from a female donor with multiple sclerosis, enrolled in a pregnancy study.

The chain employs TRBV7-9 and TRBJ1-1; TRBD1 might be the D (5 bases). CDR3 length: 13 residues. The ends were cut back, 1 base at V and 8 bases at J, with 11 bases in the middle. Germline V gene lookup returns CDR1 SEHNR and CDR2 FQNEAQ (reference sequence). CDR3 region: CASSLEGAREAFF. In DNA form, the CDR3 reads TGTGCCAGCAGCTTAGAAGGGGCGCGGGAAGCTTTCTTT.

The J gene is TRBJ2-7, the V gene TRBV5-4, with TRBD2 identical over 7 bases. There are 14 residues in the CDR3. Germline CDR1 reads SGHNT; CDR2 reads YYREEE (reference sequence). The V and J ends lost 10 bases and 2 bases, in that order; junction bases with no gene match: 12. CDR3 nucleotide sequence: TGTGCCTTTGGACGGGAGGTGCCGACCTACGAGCAGTACTTC. Translating gives CAFGREVPTYEQYF.

This chain joins TRBV5-1 and TRBJ2-5; 9 nucleotides line up with TRBD2. Germline V gives CDR1 SGHRS, CDR2 YFSETQ. The CDR3 has 17 amino acids. V shed 0 bases and J 5 bases; nucleotides not matched to a gene: 11. The CDR3 reads CASSLGLAGAAGETQYF. The CDR3 DNA reads as TGCGCCAGCAGCTTGGGATTAGCGGGAGCCGCGGGGGAGACCCAGTACTTC.

The chain carries TRBV27 and TRBJ2-3; 7 nucleotides align to TRBD2. There are 13 residues in the CDR3. The junction had 4 bases not matched to a gene; V was cut back by 5 bases and J by 5 bases. Germline CDR1 MNHEY, CDR2 SMNVEV (reference sequence). This CDR3 is CASSPRTRDTQYF. CDR3 DNA: TGTGCCAGCAGTCCTCGGACTAGAGATACGCAGTATTTT.

The rearrangement uses TRBV14 and TRBJ2-7, with 7 bases that match TRBD2. V lost 5 bases, J lost 0 bases, and 7 bases stayed unmatched. CDR3 length equals 15 residues. The germline V gene encodes CDR1 SGHDN and CDR2 FVKESK. The CDR3, as DNA: TGTGCCAGCAGCTGGGGGAGGGTATACTCCTACGAGCAGTACTTC. Translation: CASSWGRVYSYEQYF.

The chain carries TRBV28 and TRBJ2-7; D uncertain. The CDR3 covers 12 residues. V was trimmed by 9 bases and J by 3 bases, leaving 12 bases between them. Germline V gives CDR1 MDHEN, CDR2 SYDVKM. The CDR3 nucleotides read TGTGCCAGTAAGTTGGCAGGCTACGAGCAGTACTTC. Translation gives CASKLAGYEQYF.

The gene calls are TRBV7-2 and TRBJ2-3; D is possibly TRBD2 (6 bases). There are 17 residues in the CDR3. V was clipped by 5 bases and J by 1 base, with 19 bases between them. Germline V gene sequence: CDR1 SGHTA, CDR2 FQGNSA. The CDR3 DNA follows: TGTGCCAGCAGCAGGTCGGCCCGGCGGGACCGCACAGATACGCAGTATTTT. The encoded protein is CASSRSARRDRTDTQYF.

The chain links TRBV5-6 to TRBJ2-7, with D perhaps TRBD1 (5 bases). The CDR3 consists of 13 residues. Germline lookup yields CDR1 SGHDT and CDR2 YYEEEE. With 5 bases removed from V and 0 bases from J, the gap between germline ends came to 9 bases. The CDR3 reads CASRNRFSYEQYF. The DNA of the CDR3 is TGTGCCAGCAGGAACAGGTTCTCCTACGAGCAGTACTTC.

The count of this clone is one. This chain joins TRBV19 and TRBJ1-2, with D possibly matching TRBD1 (5 bases). V was trimmed by 0 bases and J by 3 bases, leaving 5 bases between them. Germline-derived CDR1 and CDR2 are LNHDA and SQIVND (reference sequence). The CDR3 has 13 residues. The chain's CDR3 is CASSIDRDYGYTF. In DNA, the CDR3 is TGTGCCAGTAGTATAGACAGGGACTATGGCTACACCTTC.

The rearrangement joins TRBV10-2 to TRBJ1-2; weak D call: TRBD1 (5 bases). Germline loops: CDR1 WSHSY, CDR2 SAAADI. Trimming cost V 6 bases and J 4 bases, with 12 bases left between them. The CDR3 runs 13 residues. The CDR3 loop reads CASRPQEFYGYTF. In nucleotides, the CDR3 is TGCGCCAGCAGGCCACAGGAGTTCTATGGCTACACCTTC.

V is TRBV7-2 and J is TRBJ2-3, with TRBD2 identical over 9 bases. Unmatched junction bases numbered 4, after V lost 3 bases and J lost 3 bases. CDR1 SGHTA and CDR2 FQGNSA come from the germline V gene. The CDR3 has 15 amino acids. CDR3 DNA: TGTGCCAGCAGCTTTAGCGGGAGAGGGACAGATACGCAGTATTTT. Translating it yields CASSFSGRGTDTQYF.

This clone was seen once. The CDR3 loop reads CSVEGQGYGYTF. CDR3 DNA: TGCAGCGTTGAGGGACAGGGTTATGGCTACACCTTC. The rearrangement joins TRBV29-1 to TRBJ1-2; 9 bases are shared with TRBD1. Germline V gene data show CDR1 as SQVTM and CDR2 as ANQGSEA. The CDR3 has 12 amino acids. V lost 3 bases to trimming and J lost 5 bases; unmatched junction nucleotides: 1.

V gene TRBV28 combines with J gene TRBJ2-3, with 7 bases lining up with TRBD1. The CDR3 totals 15 residues. Germline-derived CDR1 and CDR2 are MDHEN and SYDVKM. The trim removed 1 base at V and 2 bases at J, leaving 3 bases unmatched. The CDR3 DNA follows: TGTGCCAGCAGTTTATCAGGGGGTGACACAGATACGCAGTATTTT. Its protein is CASSLSGGDTDTQYF.

This clone was detected once. This chain joins TRBV28 and TRBJ1-1; D unclear. This CDR3 comprises 13 residues. CDR1 and CDR2 from the germline V gene are MDHEN and SYDVKM. Deletions cut 6 bases from V and 2 bases from J, with 10 bases between. The CDR3 nucleotides are TGTGCCAGCAGCGATCAGTTAAACACTGAAGCTTTCTTT. Amino acids: CASSDQLNTEAFF.

J is TRBJ1-1 and V is TRBV2, with a weak D call TRBD1 (5 bases). This CDR3 comprises 14 residues. CDR1 is SNHLY, CDR2 FYNNEI, per germline. With 7 bases removed from V and 4 bases from J, the gap between germline ends came to 16 bases. CDR3 DNA sequence: TGTGCCAGCACTGCCGAAGGGACTCTCACTGAAGCTTTCTTT. Protein: CASTAEGTLTEAFF.

This chain uses TRBV19 with TRBJ1-5; 7 bases align to TRBD1. V lost 6 bases, J lost 6 bases, and 8 bases stayed unmatched. This CDR3 has 14 amino acids. Looked up from germline, CDR1 is LNHDA and CDR2 is SQIVND (reference sequence). The CDR3 loop is CASSARGHVQPQHF. DNA of the CDR3: TGTGCCAGTAGCGCGAGGGGGCATGTTCAGCCCCAGCATTTT. Full variable domain (rest looked up from reference TRBV19 and TRBJ1-5): DGGITQSPKYLFRKEGQNVTLSCEQNLNHDAMYWYRQDPGQGLRLIYYSQIVNDFQKGDIAEGYSVSREKKESFPLTVTSAQKNPTAFYLCASSARGHVQPQHFGDGTRLSIL.

The V call is TRBV6-1, the J call TRBJ2-1, with D possibly matching TRBD1 (6 bases). The germline gives CDR1 MNHNS, CDR2 SASEGT. Trimming shortened V by 4 bases and J by 8 bases, and 18 bases separated the two germline ends. This CDR3 region has 15 residues. The CDR3 loop is CASSAKTGFGHEQFF. In nucleotides, the CDR3 is TGTGCCAGCAGTGCCAAGACAGGTTTCGGGCATGAGCAGTTCTTC.

This rearrangement joins TRBV27 to TRBJ1-4, with TRBD1 matching over 7 bases. Trimming cost V 0 bases and J 8 bases; bases outside gene matches: 15. The CDR3 is made up of 18 amino acids. Germline V lookup: CDR1 MNHEY, CDR2 SMNVEV (reference sequence). The chain's CDR3 is CASSLSRQGGPRDEKLFF. The CDR3 nucleotides read TGTGCCAGCAGTTTATCTAGACAGGGAGGCCCCCGAGACGAAAAACTGTTTTTT.

This clone showed up just once. This rearrangement joins TRBV6-1 to TRBJ2-3; TRBD1 is a possible D gene (6 bases). Germline CDR1 reads MNHNS; CDR2 reads SASEGT. V was pared by 6 bases and J by 2 bases, with 12 bases between. The length of the CDR3 is 14 residues. The CDR3 is CASSRQVITDTQYF. The CDR3 coding sequence is TGTGCCAGCAGCAGACAGGTTATCACAGATACGCAGTATTTT.

This chain joins TRBV7-9 and TRBJ1-5, with D unresolved. The CDR3 runs to 12 residues. Germline V gives CDR1 SEHNR, CDR2 FQNEAQ (reference sequence). Trimming left V 5 bases short and J 5 bases short, with 7 bases between. CDR3 bases: TGTGCCAGCAGCCCCGGGGATCAGCCCCAGCATTTT. The encoded protein is CASSPGDQPQHF.

The chain is built from TRBV6-1 and TRBJ2-7; 7 bases map to TRBD2. The J segment lost 6 bases and the V segment lost 8 bases, leaving 16 bases of the junction unmatched. The CDR3 extends over 15 amino acids. Germline CDR1 is MNHNS and CDR2 is SASEGT. The CDR3 here is CASEVTSVAQGEQYF. In DNA, the CDR3 is TGTGCCAGCGAGGTAACTAGCGTGGCCCAGGGCGAGCAGTACTTC.

This chain joins TRBV27 and TRBJ1-4; TRBD1 agrees at 7 bases. Trimming cost V 8 bases and J 8 bases; bases outside gene matches: 2. The CDR3 totals 11 residues. Per the germline V gene, CDR1 is MNHEY and CDR2 is SMNVEV (reference sequence). CDR3 region: CASDREEKLFF. The CDR3 DNA follows: TGTGCCAGCGACAGGGAGGAAAAACTGTTTTTT.

The gene calls are TRBV5-1 and TRBJ2-7; TRBD2 agrees at 11 bases. CDR3 length: 17 amino acids. Germline trimming cut 0 bases from V and 1 base from J; bases unmatched to any gene: 6. Germline CDR1 is SGHRS and CDR2 is YFSETQ. The CDR3 sequence: CASSLATSGSDSYEQYF. The CDR3 DNA reads as TGCGCCAGCAGCTTGGCAACTAGCGGGAGTGATTCCTACGAGCAGTACTTC.

This chain joins TRBV2 and TRBJ2-7; D gene uncertain. Germline V CDR1 and CDR2: SNHLY, FYNNEI. This CDR3 is built from 11 residues. V was pared by 5 bases and J by 3 bases, with 5 bases between. Here the CDR3 reads CASSSIYEQYF. The CDR3 coding sequence is TGTGCCAGCAGTTCTATCTACGAGCAGTACTTC.

This rearrangement joins TRBV18 to TRBJ2-7, with a weak D call TRBD2 (7 bases). Germline V lookup: CDR1 KGHSH, CDR2 LQKENI. Trimming took 3 bases from V and 8 from J, leaving 17 bases between them. The CDR3 has 14 residues. CDR3 in amino acids: CASSPGGGRLKQYF. The DNA of the CDR3 is TGTGCCAGCTCACCGGGCGGGGGCCGGCTAAAGCAGTACTTC.

The rearrangement links TRBV30 to TRBJ2-7, with D possibly being TRBD1 (6 bases). Between the trimmed V and J ends, which lost 3 bases and 0 bases, there was a span of 15 bases. Germline V gene sequence: CDR1 GTSNPN, CDR2 SVGIG (reference sequence). The CDR3 has 15 residues. The CDR3 DNA is TGTGCCTGGAGGAAACAAACAGGGATCTCCTACGAGCAGTACTTC. Residues: CAWRKQTGISYEQYF.

The chain recombines TRBV19 with TRBJ1-1; perhaps TRBD1 as D (5 bases). CDR1 LNHDA and CDR2 SQIVND come from the germline V gene (reference sequence). Trimming shortened V by 9 bases and J by 5 bases, and 22 bases separated the two germline ends. The CDR3 is made up of 15 amino acids. The CDR3 DNA is TGTGCCAGCCAAGTCGGGGGGTCCAGGTGGACTGAAGCTTTCTTT. Translation gives CASQVGGSRWTEAFF.

V and J are TRBV2 and TRBJ2-6; 7 bases line up with TRBD1. The ends lost 7 bases at V and 1 base at J; junction bases unmatched: 13. The germline V gene encodes CDR1 SNHLY and CDR2 FYNNEI. The CDR3 covers 18 residues. CDR3 coding DNA: TGTGCCAGCAAATGGACAGGCGGGTCCGCGTCTGGGGCCAACGTCCTGACTTTC. The encoded protein is CASKWTGGSASGANVLTF.

V gene TRBV27 combines with J gene TRBJ2-7; 12 nucleotides align to TRBD2. Germline lookup yields CDR1 MNHEY and CDR2 SMNVEV (reference sequence). Trimming took 5 bases from V and 7 from J; bases not matched to a gene: 12. CDR3 size: 16 residues. CDR3 loop: CASSRFSSGRVREQYF. The DNA for the CDR3 is TGTGCCAGCAGTCGCTTCTCTAGCGGGAGGGTAAGGGAGCAGTACTTC.

There are a few counts of this clone. The chain has TRBV5-4 and TRBJ1-2, with D possibly matching TRBD1 (5 bases). The germline CDR1 and CDR2 sequences are SGHNT and YYREEE (reference sequence). Trimming took off 4 bases at V and 4 bases at J, with 14 bases between the two ends. The CDR3 contains 14 residues. The CDR3 spells CASSPMTESYGYTF. The DNA of the CDR3 is TGTGCCAGCAGCCCGATGACAGAGAGCTATGGCTACACCTTC.